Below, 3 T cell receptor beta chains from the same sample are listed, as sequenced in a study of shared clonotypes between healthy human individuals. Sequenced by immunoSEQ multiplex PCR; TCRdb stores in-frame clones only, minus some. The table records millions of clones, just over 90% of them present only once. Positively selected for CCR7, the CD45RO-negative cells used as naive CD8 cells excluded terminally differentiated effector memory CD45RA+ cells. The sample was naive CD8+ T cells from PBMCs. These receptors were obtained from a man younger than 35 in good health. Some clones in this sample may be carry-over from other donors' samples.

This CDR3 is CASSAEQGLAYEQYF. CDR3 nucleotides: TGTGCCAGCAGCGCCGAACAGGGGTTAGCCTACGAGCAGTACTTC. The rearrangement uses TRBV5-6 and TRBJ2-7; 7 nucleotides align to TRBD1. Looked up from germline, CDR1 is SGHDT and CDR2 is YYEEEE. V was clipped by 4 bases and J by 2 bases; unmatched bases: 9. The length of the CDR3 is 15 residues.

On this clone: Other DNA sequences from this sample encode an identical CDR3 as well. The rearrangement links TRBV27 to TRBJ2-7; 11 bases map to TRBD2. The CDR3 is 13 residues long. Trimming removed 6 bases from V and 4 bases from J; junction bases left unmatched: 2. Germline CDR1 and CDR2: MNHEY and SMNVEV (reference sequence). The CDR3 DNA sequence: TGTGCCAGCAGGTTAGCGGGAGGGTACGAGCAGTACTTC. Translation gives CASRLAGGYEQYF.

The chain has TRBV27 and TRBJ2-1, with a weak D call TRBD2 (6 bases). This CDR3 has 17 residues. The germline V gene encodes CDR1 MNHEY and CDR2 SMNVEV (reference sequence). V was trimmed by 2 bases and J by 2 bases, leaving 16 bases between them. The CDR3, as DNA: TGTGCCAGCAGTTTAATCCCCCGGGAGTCCCCCTACAATGAGCAGTTCTTC. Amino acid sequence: CASSLIPRESPYNEQFF.